The 32 T cell receptor beta chains listed next were all sequenced from one sample in a study of cytomegalovirus exposure and HLA in healthy donors. Primers: 60 Vbeta forward and 13 Jbeta reverse. Data came from immunoSEQ multiplex PCR; TCRdb stores just in-frame clones and leaves some out. This table has approximately 170,000 clones, roughly 85% appearing once. Sequenced material: PBMCs. These receptor sequences come from a boy aged 2 to 10 in good health and CMV-seronegative.

This sequence joins TRBV9 and TRBJ2-2; D gene uncertain. The germline CDR1 and CDR2 sequences are SGDLS and YYNGEE. This CDR3 has 14 amino acids. V gave up 5 bases and J gave up 5 bases, with 13 bases separating them. In DNA form, the CDR3 reads TGTGCCAGCAGTCAAAGAGATTTAACCGGGGAGCTGTTTTTT. Its translation: CASSQRDLTGELFF.

This chain joins TRBV28 and TRBJ1-1; no clear D gene. Germline V lookup: CDR1 MDHEN, CDR2 SYDVKM. The V and J ends lost 3 bases and 2 bases respectively, with 4 bases between them. This CDR3 region has 12 residues. The CDR3, as DNA: TGTGCCAGCAGTTTCCTAAACACTGAAGCTTTCTTT. As protein: CASSFLNTEAFF.

This chain links TRBV10-3 with TRBJ1-5; TRBD1 agrees at 10 bases. Germline V gene lookup returns CDR1 ENHRY and CDR2 SYGVKD. The CDR3 length is 16 residues. V shed 4 bases and J 1 base; nucleotides not matched to a gene: 4. CDR3 amino acids: CAISGRGQGSNQPQHF. CDR3 coding DNA: TGTGCCATCAGTGGGCGGGGACAGGGGAGCAATCAGCCCCAGCATTTT.

J is TRBJ2-2 and V is TRBV28; 7 nucleotides match TRBD1. The V segment lost 3 bases and the J segment 7 bases; nucleotides outside the gene matches: 2. In germline, CDR1 is MDHEN, CDR2 SYDVKM. The CDR3 spans 13 residues. Written as DNA, the CDR3 is TGTGCCAGCAGTTTGGGACAGATCGGGGAGCTGTTTTTT. Protein: CASSLGQIGELFF.

The CDR3 bases are TGTGCCACCTCGGGGGGGCTACTCTACGAGCAGTACTTC. Its protein is CATSGGLLYEQYF. The chain joins TRBV15 to TRBJ2-5, with TRBD2 matching over 8 bases. The DNA end is more similar to TRBJ2-7, so the J call may be wrong. The CDR3 has 13 residues. Looked up from germline, CDR1 is LNHNV and CDR2 is YYDKDF (reference sequence).

This clone was picked up a small number of times. This chain uses TRBV11-2 with TRBJ2-1; 9 bases are a match to TRBD2. Trimming cost V 1 base and J 0 bases; bases outside gene matches: 10. The CDR3 covers 19 residues. The V gene's germline CDR1 is SGHAT and CDR2 FQNNGV. DNA for the CDR3: TGTGCCAGCAGCTTAGTTGGGTATAAGCGGGGGGTCTCCTACAATGAGCAGTTCTTC. Encoded protein: CASSLVGYKRGVSYNEQFF.

The chain combines TRBV14 with TRBJ2-2; 10 nucleotides match TRBD1. The CDR3 spans 16 residues. Germline trimming cut 4 bases from V and 5 bases from J; bases unmatched to any gene: 7. In germline, CDR1 is SGHDN, CDR2 FVKESK. CDR3 bases: TGTGCCAGCAGCCGGACAGGGGGGTTTACTACCGGGGAGCTGTTTTTT. This translates into CASSRTGGFTTGELFF.

This chain joins TRBV6-1 and TRBJ2-7, with 8 bases fitting TRBD2. In germline, CDR1 is MNHNS, CDR2 SASEGT. The CDR3 sequence is 15 residues long. V gave up 6 bases and J gave up 4 bases; unmatched junction bases: 11. CDR3 DNA sequence: TGTGCCAGCAGCCTCCGGGGGGGCAGGGAGTACGAGCAGTACGTC. Protein product: CASSLRGGREYEQYV.

This rearrangement joins TRBV7-2 to TRBJ2-5, with D possibly being TRBD2 (6 bases). The CDR3 is 14 amino acids. The germline V and J ends were trimmed by 6 bases and 4 bases, with 15 bases remaining between them. Germline loops: CDR1 SGHTA, CDR2 FQGNSA. The CDR3 protein is CASSLDGRGETQYF. The CDR3 DNA follows: TGTGCCAGCAGTTTGGACGGGAGAGGAGAGACCCAGTACTTC. The whole variable domain, filled in from reference TRBV7-2 and TRBJ2-5, reads GAGVSQSPSNKVTEKGKDVELRCDPISGHTALYWYRQSLGQGLEFLIYFQGNSAPDKSGLPSDRFSAERTGGSVSTLTIQRTQQEDSAVYLCASSLDGRGETQYFGPGTRLLVL.

On this clone itself: Other nucleotide sequences from this sample produce the same CDR3. The V gene is TRBV4-2, the J gene TRBJ1-4, with a tentative D call TRBD1 (6 bases). Germline loops: CDR1 LGHNA, CDR2 YNFKEQ. V dropped 3 bases and J dropped 8 bases, with 7 bases sitting between them. The CDR3 consists of 12 residues. The DNA for the CDR3 is TGTGCCAGCAGCCAGGACAGAGAAAAACTGTTTTTT. It is translated as CASSQDREKLFF.

The rearrangement joins TRBV9 to TRBJ2-3, with D unresolved. Germline values: CDR1 SGDLS, CDR2 YYNGEE. V was trimmed by 1 base and J by 1 base, leaving 4 bases between them. This CDR3 is 13 amino acids long. CDR3 residues: CASSVSGTDTQYF. The CDR3 coding sequence is TGTGCCAGCAGCGTATCCGGCACAGATACGCAGTATTTT.

The chain links TRBV6-1 to TRBJ1-2, with unresolved D. The V gene's germline CDR1 is MNHNS and CDR2 SASEGT. This CDR3 is 14 amino acids long. Trimming removed 4 bases at V and 8 bases at J, with 17 bases between. The CDR3 is CASSASRGNGGYTF. CDR3 coding DNA: TGTGCCAGCAGTGCCTCTCGGGGAAATGGCGGCTACACCTTC.

The rearrangement joins TRBV1 to TRBJ2-7; the listed D gene, TRBD2, was not tested against the DNA. TRBV1 is termed a pseudogene. The CDR3 covers 20 residues. The CDR3 loop reads CTSSQVFLAGGPSGSYEQYV. In nucleotides, the CDR3 is TGCACCAGCAGCCAAGTCTTTCTAGCGGGGGGGCCCTCGGGATCCTACGAGCAGTACGTC.

The V gene is TRBV5-6, the J gene TRBJ2-1; D perhaps matches TRBD1 (6 bases). This CDR3 is built from 14 residues. CDR1 SGHDT and CDR2 YYEEEE come from the germline V gene. Trimming shortened V by 3 bases and J by 5 bases, and 12 bases separated the two germline ends. CDR3 sequence: CASSYPGDHNEQFF. Written as DNA, the CDR3 is TGTGCCAGCAGCTATCCAGGGGATCACAATGAGCAGTTCTTC.

The rearrangement links TRBV5-1 to TRBJ2-3; 8 bases are a match to TRBD2. J lost 8 bases, V lost 6 bases, and 17 bases had no gene match. Germline V lookup: CDR1 SGHRS, CDR2 YFSETQ. The CDR3 consists of 16 residues. DNA for the CDR3: TGCGCCAGCACTGACGGGGGGAGCGGGAGCGTTGCTACGCAGTATTTT. It encodes CASTDGGSGSVATQYF.

This clone has just a few counts. The V call is TRBV12-2, the J call TRBJ2-3; the D call TRBD2 from the table was never checked on the DNA. TRBV12-2 is given as a pseudogene. The CDR3 has 17 residues. As DNA, the CDR3 is TGTGCAAGTCGCTTCTCAACCTATACCCGCCGCACAGATACGCAGTATTTT. The encoded protein is CASRFSTYTRRTDTQYF.

The rearrangement uses TRBV6-5 and TRBJ2-5; TRBD2 might be the D (5 bases). The CDR3 runs to 15 residues. The V end was cut by 7 bases, the J end by 5 bases, with 20 bases between. CDR1 and CDR2 (germline): MNHEY, SVGAGI. CDR3 sequence reads: CASTPRSGSRETQYF. For the CDR3, the DNA is TGTGCCAGCACTCCTCGGTCGGGGTCGAGGGAGACCCAGTACTTC.

The chain is built from TRBV4-1 and TRBJ2-5; 11 bases are a match to TRBD2. V shed 4 bases, J shed 5 bases, and the junction held 6 bases outside the gene matches. Looked up from germline, CDR1 is MGHRA and CDR2 is YSYEKL. CDR3 size: 15 residues. The DNA for the CDR3 is TGCGCCAGCAGCCCGACTAGCGGGGAAGGGGAGACCCAGTACTTC. It codes for CASSPTSGEGETQYF.

The chain links TRBV5-6 to TRBJ2-4, with 7 bases identical to TRBD1. V lost 0 bases to trimming and J lost 5 bases; unmatched junction nucleotides: 2. This CDR3 is 14 amino acids long. Germline CDR1 reads SGHDT; CDR2 reads YYEEEE. In DNA, the CDR3 is TGTGCCAGCAGCTTGGTTGACAGGGAAAACATTCAGTACTTC. Its protein is CASSLVDRENIQYF.

This clone was counted between two and nine times. The rearrangement uses TRBV5-4 and TRBJ2-2, with 10 bases fitting TRBD1. From germline, CDR1 is SGHNT and CDR2 YYREEE (reference sequence). Trimming cost V 3 bases and J 6 bases; bases outside gene matches: 5. This CDR3 comprises 15 residues. CDR3 protein: CASSWEGQGSGELFF. CDR3 nucleotides: TGTGCCAGCAGCTGGGAGGGACAGGGGTCCGGGGAGCTGTTTTTT. Full variable domain (rest looked up from reference TRBV5-4 and TRBJ2-2): ETGVTQSPTHLIKTRGQQVTLRCSSQSGHNTVSWYQQALGQGPQFIFQYYREEENGRGNFPPRFSGLQFPNYSSELNVNALELDDSALYLCASSWEGQGSGELFFGEGSRLTVL.

This chain connects TRBV30 to TRBJ1-4, with 8 bases lining up with TRBD1. Looked up from germline, CDR1 is GTSNPN and CDR2 is SVGIG (reference sequence). Unmatched junction bases numbered 9, after V lost 1 base and J lost 8 bases. The CDR3 extends over 15 amino acids. Here the CDR3 DNA reads TGTGCCTGGAGTGAGGCAGGGGGCTGGGTAGAAAAACTGTTTTTT. It is translated as CAWSEAGGWVEKLFF.

This sequence joins TRBV15 and TRBJ2-1; D is undetermined. From germline, CDR1 is LNHNV and CDR2 YYDKDF (reference sequence). Between the trimmed V and J ends, which lost 0 bases and 9 bases, there was a span of 12 bases. The CDR3 is 14 amino acids. CDR3 DNA: TGTGCCACCAGCAGAGAGGCTAGATTCGGTGAGCAGTTCTTC. Translating gives CATSREARFGEQFF.

In DNA form, the CDR3 reads TGTGCCAGCAGTTCCTGGACTAGCGGGGAAGAGACCCAGTACTTC. It is translated as CASSSWTSGEETQYF. This chain connects TRBV11-2 to TRBJ2-5; 12 bases match TRBD2. The J segment lost 3 bases and the V segment lost 6 bases, leaving 5 bases of the junction unmatched. The CDR3 runs to 15 residues. Germline assignment: CDR1 SGHAT and CDR2 FQNNGV.

CDR3 bases: TGTGCCAGCAGCGTAAATTTAGGGACGGGAGGAGACACCGGGGAGCTGTTTTTT. Residues: CASSVNLGTGGDTGELFF. The chain combines TRBV9 with TRBJ2-2; 7 positions agree with TRBD2. The V and J ends lost 1 base and 3 bases, in that order; junction bases with no gene match: 12. CDR1 and CDR2 (germline): SGDLS, YYNGEE. The length of the CDR3 is 18 residues.

The chain combines TRBV5-4 with TRBJ2-6, with TRBD1 matching 8 bases. The CDR3 sequence is 16 residues long. Germline V gene sequence: CDR1 SGHNT, CDR2 YYREEE (reference sequence). Trimming cost V 9 bases and J 3 bases; bases outside gene matches: 11. The CDR3 DNA is TGTGCCACTCAGGACAGGGAAGGCTTTGGGGCCAACGTCCTGACTTTC. Translating it yields CATQDREGFGANVLTF.

The chain is built from TRBV27 and TRBJ2-7; weak D call: TRBD2 (6 bases). V dropped 5 bases and J dropped 6 bases, with 17 bases sitting between them. Germline CDR1 is MNHEY and CDR2 is SMNVEV (reference sequence). CDR3 length equals 14 residues. CDR3 sequence: CASSPRGEAGEQYV. CDR3 nucleotide sequence: TGTGCCAGCAGTCCCCGCGGGGAAGCGGGCGAGCAGTACGTC.

The chain has TRBV28 and TRBJ2-5; 10 bases are a match to TRBD2. V lost 3 bases, J lost 5 bases, and 6 bases stayed unmatched. The CDR3 length is 15 residues. The germline CDR1 and CDR2 sequences are MDHEN and SYDVKM. For the CDR3, the DNA is TGTGCCAGCAGTTTTCCCAGCGGGGGGGCGGAGACCCAGTACTTC. This codes for CASSFPSGGAETQYF.

The chain couples TRBV11-2 to TRBJ2-5; D remains unclear. The last part of the DNA fits TRBJ2-7 better; the J call may be wrong. CDR3 length equals 12 residues. Germline V gives CDR1 SGHAT, CDR2 FQNNGV. The CDR3 sequence is CASSLERYEQYF. In DNA, the CDR3 is TGTGCCAGCAGCTTAGAGCGCTACGAGCAGTACTTC.

The J gene is TRBJ2-7, the V gene TRBV10-3; 9 nucleotides match TRBD1. V shed 6 bases and J 2 bases; nucleotides not matched to a gene: 5. The CDR3 is 14 amino acids. Germline loops: CDR1 ENHRY, CDR2 SYGVKD. DNA for the CDR3: TGTGCCATCAGCACGGGACAGGGTGCCTACGAGCAGTACGTC. This gives the protein CAISTGQGAYEQYV.

This clone was observed a few times. V and J are TRBV5-1 and TRBJ2-3; no firm D call. The germline gives CDR1 SGHRS, CDR2 YFSETQ. CDR3 length equals 15 residues. Deletions cut 2 bases from V and 5 bases from J, with 15 bases between. DNA for the CDR3: TGCGCCAGCAGCTTTGGAGTTGTGGGTGGAGATACGCAGTATTTT. Protein product: CASSFGVVGGDTQYF.

This chain joins TRBV10-1 and TRBJ2-1; TRBD1 matches 10 bases. CDR3 length: 17 residues. The germline CDR1 and CDR2 sequences are WNHNN and SYGVQD (reference sequence). The J segment lost 4 bases and the V segment lost 3 bases, leaving 9 bases of the junction unmatched. CDR3 bases: TGCGCCAGCAGTGACTACAAGCCGGGACAGGGGTACAATGAGCAGTTCTTC. Its translation is CASSDYKPGQGYNEQFF.

This clone was found once. CDR3 protein: CASSGDRKDTIYF. CDR3 nucleotide sequence: TGTGCCAGCAGCGGGGACAGAAAGGACACCATATATTTT. The rearrangement uses TRBV5-6 and TRBJ1-3, with TRBD1 matching over 7 bases. The CDR3 contains 13 residues. Germline CDR1 is SGHDT and CDR2 is YYEEEE. With 4 bases clipped from V and 8 bases from J, the junction kept 6 bases outside the gene matches. Using reference TRBV5-6 and TRBJ1-3 for the parts outside the CDR3, the full variable domain is DAGVTQSPTHLIKTRGQQVTLRCSPKSGHDTVSWYQQALGQGPQFIFQYYEEEERQRGNFPDRFSGHQFPNYSSELNVNALLLGDSALYLCASSGDRKDTIYFGEGSWLTVV.